This is a list of T cell receptor beta chains from one sample in a study of T cells in Graves' hyperthyroidism and ophthalmopathy. TCRdb fed the multiplex PCR reads into MiXCR, producing one record per CDR3 protein. The sample shows about 500,000 distinct CDR3 sequences, 15% to 20% of them seen only once. The sequenced material came from blood. The receptors were sampled from a woman aged 25 to 45 with Graves' ophthalmopathy. Each CDR3 is given with its conserved first and last residue. D genes are given only for firm matches. Part of the rows lack a size; the others show once, few, many or a class for expanded clones.

v_gene	abundance	d_gene	j_gene	CDR3nt	CDR3aa
TRBV28	-	-	TRBJ2-3	TGTGCCAACAGATCCACGACAGATACGCAGTATTTT	CANRSTTDTQYF
TRBV6-2/TRBV6-3	many	TRBD2	TRBJ2-5	TGTGCCAGCAGGGTTAGCGGGAGCGGAGAGACCCAGTACTTC	CASRVSGSGETQYF
TRBV12-3/TRBV12-4	-	-	TRBJ2-2	TGTGCCAGCAGTTTAGGGGCTCCCGGGGAGCTGTTTTTT	CASSLGAPGELFF
TRBV29-1	few	-	TRBJ2-1	TGCAGCGTTGATTCGGGGGTAGAGCAGTTCTTC	CSVDSGVEQFF
TRBV28	many	TRBD1	TRBJ2-7	TGTGCCAGCAGTGGAGGGGGACAGGGCTACGAGCAGTACTTC	CASSGGGQGYEQYF
TRBV20-1	many	-	TRBJ2-1	TGCAGTGCCGCTCGCCTCTTCTACAATGAGCAGTTCTTC	CSAARLFYNEQFF
TRBV3-1	-	TRBD2	TRBJ2-2	TGTGCCAGCAGCCCCGGACTAGCGCCCCATCTCACCGGGGAGCTGTTTTTT	CASSPGLAPHLTGELFF
TRBV3-1	many	-	TRBJ2-1	TGTGCCAGCAGCCAGTCTCGGCGACTACCCTACAATGAGCAGTTCTTC	CASSQSRRLPYNEQFF
TRBV7-2	many	-	TRBJ2-5	TGTGCCAGCAGCGTCCAGGGAGAGACCCAGTACTTC	CASSVQGETQYF
TRBV20-1	-	TRBD2	TRBJ2-7	TGCAGTGCTGAATCGGGACTAGCGGGTGTATTTGGAGTGGGTATTGAGCAGTACTTC	CSAESGLAGVFGVGIEQYF
TRBV7-2	-	-	TRBJ2-2	TGTGCCAGCAGCCCGCCAGGGGTGGCTATCGGGGAGCTGTTTTTT	CASSPPGVAIGELFF
TRBV19	few	-	TRBJ2-3	TGTGCCAGTCAGGCCACAGATACGCAGTATTTT	CASQATDTQYF
TRBV5-8	many	TRBD2	TRBJ2-3	TGTGCCAGCAGCTTGTCCGGGCTAGCGGTGAGCACAGATACGCAGTATTTT	CASSLSGLAVSTDTQYF
TRBV7-3	many	-	TRBJ2-5	TGTGCCAGCAGCTTAAGCTCCCCCGGGATGGGAGAGACCCAGTACTTC	CASSLSSPGMGETQYF